The T cell receptor beta chain described here comes from a study of shared clonotypes between healthy human individuals. Germline V gene sequence: CDR1 SGHTA, CDR2 FQGNSA. This CDR3 has 15 amino acids. V was clipped by 1 base and J by 0 bases, with 10 bases between them. The assay was immunoSEQ multiplex PCR, and TCRdb's table has in-frame clones only and misses some. The table shows about 2 million clones, with about 95% occurring only once. The chain uses TRBV7-2 and TRBJ2-7; no firm D call. The sequenced sample consisted of naive CD4+ T cells sorted from blood. Regarding subset: CD45RA+ positively selected. This sequence originates from a young man in good health. The CDR3: CASSLVPLDSYEQYF. As DNA, the CDR3 is TGTGCCAGCAGCTTAGTGCCTTTGGACTCCTACGAGCAGTACTTC.